This T cell receptor (beta chain) was recorded in a study of cytomegalovirus exposure and HLA in healthy donors. After removal of 4 bases from V and 0 bases from J, the junction contained 7 bases not matched to a gene. This CDR3 region has 16 residues. Germline V gives CDR1 SGHDN, CDR2 FVKESK. The study's findings and limits: 87-base-pair reads could not separate some V segments, including TRBV6-2 and TRBV6-3. Researchers reportedly found TCR beta sequences accurately predicted most subjects' HLA-A and HLA-B alleles.

For this clone: Its antigen remains unknown.

It was with 60 Vbeta and 13 Jbeta primers that the PCR ran. Sequencing used immunoSEQ multiplex PCR; TCRdb keeps in-frame clones, though not all of them. Among about 170,000 clones listed, roughly 83% were seen once. The chain combines TRBV14 with TRBJ1-2; 8 bases are shared with TRBD1. The sample comprised PBMCs. This receptor was taken from a woman in her 50s in good health and CMV-seronegative. This chain's CDR3 is CASSRGTGQANYGYTF. Written as DNA, the CDR3 is TGTGCCAGCAGCCGTGGGACGGGACAGGCTAACTATGGCTACACCTTC.